This paragraph reports one T cell receptor (beta chain). The sample carries other DNA sequences with the same CDR3. This sample was taken from a study of shared clonotypes between healthy human individuals. Per germline, CDR1 SGHRS and CDR2 YFSETQ. The CDR3 runs 14 residues. Trimming removed 3 bases at V and 3 bases at J, with 10 bases between. The deep-level immunoSEQ assay was used. Authors' analysis steps: ImmunoSEQ junction-only sequences lacked quality scores, so their filtering differed. The assay was immunoSEQ multiplex PCR, and TCRdb's table has in-frame clones only and misses some. V and J calls and clone size are those listed in that table; D and trimming were worked out from the DNA. The table shows approximately 700,000 clones, with about three quarters occurring only once.

Material for sequencing was memory CD4+ T cells sorted from blood. Subset of the sample: CD45RA-negative fraction. This chain uses TRBV5-1 with TRBJ1-5; D not certain. The clonotype originates from a woman aged 25 to 45 in good health. CDR3 loop: CASSWGEINQPQHF. CDR3 in DNA: TGCGCCAGCAGCTGGGGAGAAATCAATCAGCCCCAGCATTTT.